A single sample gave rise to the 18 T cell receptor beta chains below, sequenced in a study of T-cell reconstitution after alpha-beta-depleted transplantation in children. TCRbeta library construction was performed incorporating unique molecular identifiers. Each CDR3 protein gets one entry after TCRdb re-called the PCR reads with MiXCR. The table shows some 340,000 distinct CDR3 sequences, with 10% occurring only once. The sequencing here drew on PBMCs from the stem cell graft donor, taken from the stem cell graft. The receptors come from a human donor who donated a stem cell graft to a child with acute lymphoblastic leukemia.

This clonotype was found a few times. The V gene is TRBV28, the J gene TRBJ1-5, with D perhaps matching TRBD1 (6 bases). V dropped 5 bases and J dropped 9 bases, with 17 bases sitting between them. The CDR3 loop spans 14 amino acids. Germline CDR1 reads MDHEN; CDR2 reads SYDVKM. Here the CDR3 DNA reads TGTGCCAGCAGTCTCAGGGCCTTAGGGGGGCCCCAGCATTTT. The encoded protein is CASSLRALGGPQHF.

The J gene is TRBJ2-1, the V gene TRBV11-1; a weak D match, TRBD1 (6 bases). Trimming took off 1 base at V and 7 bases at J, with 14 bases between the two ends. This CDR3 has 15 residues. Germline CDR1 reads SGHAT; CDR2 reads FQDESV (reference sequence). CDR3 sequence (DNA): TGTGCCAGCAGCTTAGGTGGTACAGGGTGGAATGAGCAGTTCTTC. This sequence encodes CASSLGGTGWNEQFF.

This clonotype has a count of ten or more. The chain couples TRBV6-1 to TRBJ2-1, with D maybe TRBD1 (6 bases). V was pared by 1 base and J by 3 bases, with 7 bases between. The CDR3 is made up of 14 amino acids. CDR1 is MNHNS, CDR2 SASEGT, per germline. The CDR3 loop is CASSEGGHYNEQFF. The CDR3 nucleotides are TGTGCCAGCAGTGAAGGGGGACACTACAATGAGCAGTTCTTC.

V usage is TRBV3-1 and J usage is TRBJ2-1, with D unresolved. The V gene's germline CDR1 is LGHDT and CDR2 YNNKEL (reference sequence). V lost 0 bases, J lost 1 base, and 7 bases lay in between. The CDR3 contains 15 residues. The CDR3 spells CASSQDATSYNEQFF. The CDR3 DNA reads TGTGCCAGCAGCCAAGATGCCACTTCCTACAATGAGCAGTTCTTC.

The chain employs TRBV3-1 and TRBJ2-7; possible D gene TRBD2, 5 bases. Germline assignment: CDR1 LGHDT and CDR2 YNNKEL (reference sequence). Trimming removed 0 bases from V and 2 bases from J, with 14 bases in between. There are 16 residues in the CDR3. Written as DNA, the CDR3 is TGTGCCAGCAGCCAAGATTGGAGGCGATACGCCTACGAGCAGTACTTC. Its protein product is CASSQDWRRYAYEQYF.

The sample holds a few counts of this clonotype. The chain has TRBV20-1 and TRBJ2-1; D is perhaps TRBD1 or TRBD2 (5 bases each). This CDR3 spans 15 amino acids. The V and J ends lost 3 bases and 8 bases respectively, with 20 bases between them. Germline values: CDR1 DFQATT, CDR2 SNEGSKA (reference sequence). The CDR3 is CSARRWDEGTDEQFF. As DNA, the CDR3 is TGCAGTGCTAGGCGGTGGGACGAAGGCACGGATGAGCAGTTCTTC.

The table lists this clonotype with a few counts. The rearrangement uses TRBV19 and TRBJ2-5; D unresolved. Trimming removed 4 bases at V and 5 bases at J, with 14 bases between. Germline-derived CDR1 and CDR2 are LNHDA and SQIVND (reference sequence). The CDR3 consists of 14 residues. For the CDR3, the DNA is TGTGCCAGTAGTACCTCGATGGGCGAGGAGACCCAGTACTTC. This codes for CASSTSMGEETQYF.

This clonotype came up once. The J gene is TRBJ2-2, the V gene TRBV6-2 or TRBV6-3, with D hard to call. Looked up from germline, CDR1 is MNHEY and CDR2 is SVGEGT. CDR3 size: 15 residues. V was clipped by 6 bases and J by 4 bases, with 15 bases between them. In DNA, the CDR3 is TGTGCCAGCAGCTACGGCAGGCTCTGCACCGGGGAGCTGTTTTTT. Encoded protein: CASSYGRLCTGELFF.

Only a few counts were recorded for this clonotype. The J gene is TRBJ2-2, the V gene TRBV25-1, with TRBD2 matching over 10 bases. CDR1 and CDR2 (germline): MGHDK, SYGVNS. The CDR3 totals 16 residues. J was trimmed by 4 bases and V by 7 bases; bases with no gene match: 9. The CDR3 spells CASKIAGGPSTGELFF. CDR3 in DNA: TGTGCCAGCAAAATAGCGGGAGGTCCCAGCACCGGGGAGCTGTTTTTT.

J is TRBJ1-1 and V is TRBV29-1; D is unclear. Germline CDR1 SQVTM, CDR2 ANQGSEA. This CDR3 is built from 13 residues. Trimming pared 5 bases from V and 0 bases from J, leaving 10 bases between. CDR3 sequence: CSVSRGMNTEAFF. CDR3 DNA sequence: TGCAGCGTTTCTCGGGGTATGAACACTGAAGCTTTCTTT.

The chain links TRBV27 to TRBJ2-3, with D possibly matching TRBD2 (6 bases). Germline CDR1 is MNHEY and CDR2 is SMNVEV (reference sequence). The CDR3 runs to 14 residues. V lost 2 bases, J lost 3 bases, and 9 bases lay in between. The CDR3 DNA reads TGTGCCAGCAGTTTAATCGGGAGTACAGATACGCAGTATTTT. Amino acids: CASSLIGSTDTQYF.

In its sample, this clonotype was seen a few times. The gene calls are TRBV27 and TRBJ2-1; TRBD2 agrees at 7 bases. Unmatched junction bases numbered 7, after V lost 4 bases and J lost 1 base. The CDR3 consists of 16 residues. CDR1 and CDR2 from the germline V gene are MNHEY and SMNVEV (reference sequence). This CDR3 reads CASSSAAGASYNEQFF. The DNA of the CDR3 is TGTGCCAGCAGTTCGGCCGCGGGAGCTTCCTACAATGAGCAGTTCTTC.

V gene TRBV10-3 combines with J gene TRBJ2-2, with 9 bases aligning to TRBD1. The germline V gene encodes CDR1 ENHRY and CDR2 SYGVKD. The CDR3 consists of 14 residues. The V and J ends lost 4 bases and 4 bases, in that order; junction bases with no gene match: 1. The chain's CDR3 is CAISGTGATGELFF. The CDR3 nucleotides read TGTGCCATCAGTGGGACAGGGGCCACCGGGGAGCTGTTTTTT.

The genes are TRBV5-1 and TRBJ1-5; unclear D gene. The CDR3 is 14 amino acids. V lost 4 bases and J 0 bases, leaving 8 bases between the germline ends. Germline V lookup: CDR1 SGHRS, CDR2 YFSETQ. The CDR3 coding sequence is TGCGCCAGCAGCGTCGACGGTAGCAATCAGCCCCAGCATTTT. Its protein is CASSVDGSNQPQHF. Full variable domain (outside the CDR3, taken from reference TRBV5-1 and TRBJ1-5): KAGVTQTPRYLIKTRGQQVTLSCSPISGHRSVSWYQQTPGQGLQFLFEYFSETQRNKGNFPGRFSGRQFSNSRSEMNVSTLELGDSALYLCASSVDGSNQPQHFGDGTRLSIL.

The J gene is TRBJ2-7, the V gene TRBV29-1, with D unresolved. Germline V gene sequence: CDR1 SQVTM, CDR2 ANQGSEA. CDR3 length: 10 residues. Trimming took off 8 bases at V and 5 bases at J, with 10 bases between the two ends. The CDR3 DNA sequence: TGCAGCCCCCAAGGACACGAGCAGTACTTC. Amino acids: CSPQGHEQYF.

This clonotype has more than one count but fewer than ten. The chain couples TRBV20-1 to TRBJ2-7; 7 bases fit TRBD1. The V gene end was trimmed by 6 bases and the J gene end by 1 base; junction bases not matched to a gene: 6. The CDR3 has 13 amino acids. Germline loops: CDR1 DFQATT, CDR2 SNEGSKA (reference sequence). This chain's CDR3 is CSAEQTGSYEQYF. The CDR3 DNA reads TGCAGTGCCGAACAGACAGGGTCCTACGAGCAGTACTTC.

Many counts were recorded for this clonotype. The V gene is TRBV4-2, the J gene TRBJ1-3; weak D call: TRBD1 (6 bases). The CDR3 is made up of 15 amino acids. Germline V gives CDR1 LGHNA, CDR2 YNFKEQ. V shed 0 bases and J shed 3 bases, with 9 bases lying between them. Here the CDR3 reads CASSQDARGGNTIYF. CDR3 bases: TGTGCCAGCAGCCAAGATGCCAGGGGTGGAAACACCATATATTTT.

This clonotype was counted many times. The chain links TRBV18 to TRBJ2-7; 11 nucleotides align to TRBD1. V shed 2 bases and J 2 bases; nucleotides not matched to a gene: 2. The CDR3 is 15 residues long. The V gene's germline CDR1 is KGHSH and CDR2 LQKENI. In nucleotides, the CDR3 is TGTGCCAGCTCACCAAGGGACAGGGGGGCCTACGAGCAGTACTTC. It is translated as CASSPRDRGAYEQYF.